This T cell receptor beta chain was obtained from a study of long-term antiretroviral therapy in people with HIV. The germline V gene has CDR1 LNHDA and CDR2 SQIVND (reference sequence). This CDR3 has 22 residues. V was clipped by 5 bases and J by 0 bases; unmatched bases: 23. Runs used v3.0 of the immunoSEQ assay and were done at survey level. The data were produced by immunoSEQ multiplex PCR, yet TCRdb's version contains in-frame clones alone and is incomplete. The table has some 15,000 clones, approximately 80% seen once. The rearrangement uses TRBV19 and TRBJ1-2; 11 positions match TRBD1. Source: unsorted PBMCs, taken 3.2 years after starting antiretroviral therapy. The TCR sequence derives from a woman aged 40 to 49 with HIV. The CDR3 coding sequence is TGTGCCAGTAGTCGAGTCCGCGGACAGGGGGCTGGACAGGGGGCATCTAACTATGGCTACACCTTC. Translated, it gives CASSRVRGQGAGQGASNYGYTF.